Presented here are 13 T cell receptor beta chains from one specimen sequenced in a study of cytomegalovirus exposure and HLA in healthy donors. Repertoires were generated with immunoSEQ multiplex PCR, while TCRdb's copy carries only in-frame clones and drops some. The sample has over 150,000 clones, 85% to 90% seen once. The sample comprised PBMCs. Source of these receptors: a woman under 30 in good health and CMV-seropositive.

This chain links TRBV19 with TRBJ2-1; a possible D gene is TRBD2 (5 bases). The CDR3 contains 15 residues. Trimming removed 3 bases at V and 0 bases at J, with 9 bases between. From germline, CDR1 is LNHDA and CDR2 SQIVND (reference sequence). This CDR3 reads CASSMEVYSYNEQFF. CDR3 DNA sequence: TGTGCCAGTAGTATGGAGGTTTACTCCTACAATGAGCAGTTCTTC.

This chain uses TRBV9 with TRBJ1-3, with 8 positions matching TRBD1. The CDR3 extends over 15 amino acids. Germline V lookup: CDR1 SGDLS, CDR2 YYNGEE. V lost 1 base and J lost 2; bases outside the gene matches: 2. CDR3 sequence: CASSVQQGAGNTIYF. The CDR3 nucleotides read TGTGCCAGCAGCGTACAACAGGGGGCTGGAAACACCATATATTTT.

The gene calls are TRBV7-2 and TRBJ1-1; perhaps TRBD1 as D (6 bases). The ends were cut back, 0 bases at V and 1 base at J, with 9 bases in the middle. Germline V gene lookup returns CDR1 SGHTA and CDR2 FQGNSA. This CDR3 contains 15 residues. Here the CDR3 DNA reads TGTGCCAGCAGCTTAGCCGGGACACCGAACACTGAAGCTTTCTTT. It codes for CASSLAGTPNTEAFF.

The chain employs TRBV11-3 and TRBJ2-3, with D hard to call. V dropped 0 bases and J dropped 5 bases, with 9 bases sitting between them. CDR1 is SGHNT and CDR2 is YENEEA in the germline V gene. This CDR3 is built from 14 residues. CDR3 bases: TGTGCCAGCAGCTTAGATCCCATTGTAGATACGCAGTATTTT. Translated: CASSLDPIVDTQYF. Full variable domain (rest looked up from reference TRBV11-3 and TRBJ2-3): EAGVVQSPRYKIIEKKQPVAFWCNPISGHNTLYWYLQNLGQGPELLIRYENEEAVDDSQLPKDRFSAERLKGVDSTLKIQPAELGDSAVYLCASSLDPIVDTQYFGPGTRLTVL.

The chain joins TRBV5-1 to TRBJ2-1, with 14 positions matching TRBD2. The V gene's germline CDR1 is SGHRS and CDR2 YFSETQ. The CDR3 totals 18 residues. V was clipped by 5 bases and J by 4 bases; unmatched bases: 11. CDR3 sequence: CASSSPGTSGRGYNEQFF. In DNA, the CDR3 is TGCGCCAGCAGTTCCCCCGGGACTAGCGGGAGAGGATACAATGAGCAGTTCTTC. The full variable domain, its missing parts supplied by reference TRBV5-1 and TRBJ2-1, is KAGVTQTPRYLIKTRGQQVTLSCSPISGHRSVSWYQQTPGQGLQFLFEYFSETQRNKGNFPGRFSGRQFSNSRSEMNVSTLELGDSALYLCASSSPGTSGRGYNEQFFGPGTRLTVL.

In DNA, the CDR3 is TGTGCCAGTAGTTCAGGACAGGGCAAGCAGTTCTTC. Its translation: CASSSGQGKQFF. The chain is built from TRBV19 and TRBJ2-1; 8 nucleotides align to TRBD1. V trimming: 5 bases; J trimming: 11 bases; junction bases outside the gene matches: 5. The CDR3 is made up of 12 amino acids. The germline gives CDR1 LNHDA, CDR2 SQIVND (reference sequence).

J is TRBJ2-3 and V is TRBV7-3; D remains ambiguous. The V end lost 5 bases, the J end lost 2 bases, and 5 bases lay between the germline ends. CDR1 and CDR2 (germline): SGHTA, FQGTGA. This CDR3 contains 12 residues. CDR3 sequence reads: CASSPDTDTQYF. The CDR3 DNA follows: TGTGCCAGCAGCCCAGACACAGATACGCAGTATTTT.

The chain uses TRBV15 and TRBJ1-2; TRBD1 is a possible D gene (5 bases). The CDR3 loop spans 13 amino acids. Trimming removed 1 base from V and 6 bases from J, with 9 bases in between. CDR1 and CDR2 (germline): LNHNV, YYDKDF (reference sequence). In DNA, the CDR3 is TGTGCCACCAGCAGAGTGGGGGAGGATGGCTACACCTTC. This codes for CATSRVGEDGYTF. Using reference TRBV15 and TRBJ1-2 for the parts outside the CDR3, the full variable domain is DAMVIQNPRYQVTQFGKPVTLSCSQTLNHNVMYWYQQKSSQAPKLLFHYYDKDFNNEADTPDNFQSRRPNTSFCFLDIRSPGLGDTAMYLCATSRVGEDGYTFGSGTRLTVV.

CDR3 in amino acids: CASSLGGESNEKLFF. Here the CDR3 DNA reads TGTGCCAGCAGCTTAGGGGGGGAGTCCAATGAAAAACTGTTTTTT. J is TRBJ1-4 and V is TRBV11-2; a possible D gene is TRBD1 (5 bases). CDR3 length equals 15 residues. V gave up 1 base and J gave up 5 bases, with 11 bases separating them. Germline loops: CDR1 SGHAT, CDR2 FQNNGV.

The chain employs TRBV15 and TRBJ1-4; D is perhaps TRBD1 (5 bases). The CDR3 is 15 amino acids. Germline V gene sequence: CDR1 LNHNV, CDR2 YYDKDF (reference sequence). The V and J ends lost 3 bases and 2 bases respectively, with 10 bases between them. CDR3 residues: CATSSQGGTNEKLFF. The CDR3 region has the DNA TGTGCCACCAGCAGCCAGGGAGGTACTAATGAAAAACTGTTTTTT.

This chain uses TRBV7-8 with TRBJ2-5; 7 positions agree with TRBD1. CDR1 and CDR2 from the germline V gene are SGHVS and FQNEAQ. This CDR3 has 13 amino acids. Losses at the gene ends were 5 bases for V and 4 bases for J; bases not matched to a gene: 4. Here the CDR3 DNA reads TGTGCCAGCAGCCTGGACAGGCCAGAGACCCAGTACTTC. This translates into CASSLDRPETQYF.

The V call is TRBV6-6, the J call TRBJ2-2; maybe TRBD2 (6 bases). Germline assignment: CDR1 MNHNY and CDR2 SVGAGI (reference sequence). The CDR3 totals 15 residues. The V gene lost 2 bases and the J gene lost 7 bases, with 14 bases spanning the gap. CDR3: CASSYEGPGVGELFF. The CDR3, as DNA: TGTGCCAGCAGTTACGAGGGGCCGGGGGTCGGGGAGCTGTTTTTT.

This clone was picked up one time. This sequence joins TRBV30 and TRBJ2-1, with 10 nucleotides matching TRBD2. The CDR3 contains 14 residues. J lost 7 bases, V lost 5 bases, and 8 bases had no gene match. Germline V lookup: CDR1 GTSNPN, CDR2 SVGIG (reference sequence). CDR3 coding DNA: TGTGCCTGGGCCCTAGCGGGAGAATGGAATGAGCAGTTCTTC. Protein sequence: CAWALAGEWNEQFF. The full variable domain, in which reference TRBV30 and TRBJ2-1 provide the parts outside the CDR3, is SQTIHQWPATLVQPVGSPLSLECTVEGTSNPNLYWYRQAAGRGLQLLFYSVGIGQISSEVPQNLSASRPQDRQFILSSKKLLLSDSGFYLCAWALAGEWNEQFFGPGTRLTVL.